The next 10 T cell receptor beta chains were all read from a single sample in a study of cytomegalovirus exposure and HLA in healthy donors (dated by TCRdb to 2017 to 2019). The library was generated by the immunoSEQ multiplex PCR assay. TCRdb holds this immuneACCESS table with in-frame rearrangements only. Some clones are missing; in checked studies, unresolved V genes explain under half, and the rest has no known cause. The sample records around 140,000 clones, roughly 89% of which are singletons. The biggest ten clones account for 1.2% of the sample. The sample consisted of PBMCs. The receptor source for this set is a woman between 18 and 29 years old in good health and CMV-seronegative.

V is TRBV5-4 and J is TRBJ2-2, with D possibly matching TRBD2 (5 bases). Germline CDR1 is SGHNT and CDR2 is YYREEE (reference sequence). V was cut by 4 bases and J by 5 bases, with 15 bases left in between. CDR3 length: 15 amino acids. CDR3 coding DNA: TGTGCCAGCAGCCGGACTTATGACGATACCGGGGAGCTGTTTTTT. This encodes CASSRTYDDTGELFF.

Here the CDR3 DNA reads TGCGCCAGCAGTCAACCTACCTCGGCCGAAATATGGACAGGGGGAATTGTTGTGGAGGCTTTCTTT. It translates to CASSQPTSAEIWTGGIVVEAFF. The chain couples TRBV23-1 to TRBJ1-1; 10 bases agree with TRBD1. TRBV23-1 carries the ORF label, with uncertain function. Losses at the gene ends were 2 bases for V and 11 bases for J; bases not matched to a gene: 32. There are 22 residues in the CDR3.

The chain has TRBV5-5 and TRBJ1-4; 9 bases agree with TRBD1. Germline V gene data show CDR1 as SGHKS and CDR2 as YYEKEE (reference sequence). V dropped 0 bases and J dropped 7; count of bases not matched to a gene: 19. CDR3 length: 20 amino acids. CDR3 loop: CASSLGPTGTGSPWGEKLFF. In nucleotides, the CDR3 is TGTGCCAGCAGCTTGGGGCCCACCGGGACAGGGAGCCCCTGGGGTGAAAAACTGTTTTTT.

The CDR3 DNA follows: TGTGCCAGCAGCCCGCCCGCGGCTAGCGGGGTTGGCGGGGAGCTGTTTTTT. Its translation is CASSPPAASGVGGELFF. This rearrangement joins TRBV7-3 to TRBJ2-2; 9 positions match TRBD2. CDR1 SGHTA and CDR2 FQGTGA come from the germline V gene. V lost 5 bases and J lost 7; bases outside the gene matches: 14. CDR3 length: 17 amino acids.

This chain connects TRBV7-6 to TRBJ1-5, with D uncertain. Germline CDR1 reads SGHVS; CDR2 reads FNYEAQ. V lost 0 bases, J lost 4 bases, and 4 bases lay in between. The CDR3 covers 13 residues. The CDR3 protein is CASSLAENQPQHF. CDR3 DNA: TGTGCCAGCAGCTTAGCGGAGAATCAGCCCCAGCATTTT.

The chain recombines TRBV25-1 with TRBJ1-4; D possibly corresponds to TRBD1 (5 bases). The CDR3 extends over 15 amino acids. Trimming shortened V by 1 base and J by 6 bases, and 12 bases separated the two germline ends. CDR1 is MGHDK, CDR2 SYGVNS, per germline. The CDR3 nucleotides are TGTGCCAGCAGTGAATTTAGCAGGGAGGATGAAAAACTGTTTTTT. The encoded protein is CASSEFSREDEKLFF.

This clone was counted between two and nine times. The rearrangement joins TRBV6-5 to TRBJ1-2; D unclear. Trimming left V 4 bases short and J 5 bases short, with 11 bases between. The CDR3 loop spans 13 amino acids. CDR1 and CDR2 (germline): MNHEY, SVGAGI. Here the CDR3 reads CASSSSQVYGYTF. In DNA form, the CDR3 reads TGTGCCAGCAGTTCCTCTCAGGTTTATGGCTACACCTTC.

The chain joins TRBV11-2 to TRBJ1-5; D is unclear. Germline CDR1 SGHAT, CDR2 FQNNGV. The CDR3 extends over 13 amino acids. V dropped 2 bases and J dropped 5 bases, with 7 bases sitting between them. The CDR3 is CASSLSLDQPQHF. DNA for the CDR3: TGTGCCAGCAGCTTAAGTTTAGATCAGCCCCAGCATTTT.

Only a few counts were recorded for this clone. This chain joins TRBV7-9 and TRBJ1-2, with a possible D match to TRBD1 (6 bases). Germline V gives CDR1 SEHNR, CDR2 FQNEAQ (reference sequence). CDR3 length equals 15 residues. With 5 bases removed from V and 8 bases from J, the gap between germline ends came to 21 bases. CDR3: CASSAPLRGGLGYTF. The CDR3 nucleotides are TGTGCCAGCAGCGCCCCGCTTCGAGGGGGATTGGGCTACACCTTC.

This clone was found a few times. The V call is TRBV11-2, the J call TRBJ1-2; 8 bases are a match to TRBD1. Germline V gene lookup returns CDR1 SGHAT and CDR2 FQNNGV. After removal of 5 bases from V and 7 bases from J, the junction contained 3 bases not matched to a gene. The CDR3 is 12 residues long. The CDR3 DNA reads as TGTGCCAGCAGCCAGGGGGCCGGTGGCTACACCTTC. Encoded protein: CASSQGAGGYTF.